These T cell receptor beta chains were read from a single sample in a study of blood T cell repertoires in COVID-19. TCRdb's copy holds only in-frame clones and misses some; the assay was immunoSEQ multiplex PCR. Seen here are tens of thousands of clones, roughly nine tenths observed once, and the top ten hold approximately 20%. The sequenced sample was peripheral blood. These receptors were obtained from a man between 65 and 85 years old with acute or convalescent COVID-19. Both conserved end residues are trimmed from each CDR3. The size field is filled for only some rows; it gives once, few, many or a size class.

v_gene,abundance,CDR3aa
TRBV19,-,ASSIHRGENTEAF
TRBV7-2,-,ASSLRGGGNEQF
TRBV7-2,-,ASSLYSGESTDTQY
TRBV5-1,-,ASSSDTNTGELF
TRBV4-2,-,ASSLSGGTGNTEAF
TRBV5-6,-,ASSSGQGIREKLF
TRBV9,-,ASSVGPGTRTEAF
TRBV6-2/TRBV6-3,-,ASSSRLREQY
TRBV20-1,-,SARGTYGYT
TRBV2,-,ASSADTTGEQF
TRBV28,-,ASSHRQPYQPQH
TRBV2,-,ASRTQGQSQPQH
TRBV10-2,-,ASRVGTSGLNEQF
TRBV6-5,once,ASRTGAENIQY
TRBV19,few,ASSTVSAGRGYEQY
TRBV11-2,-,ASSFDYDEQF
TRBV10-3,-,AISESGRGSYNSPLH
TRBV5-1,-,ASSYRTETNYEQY
TRBV29-1,-,SVEVNRFAGGNEQY
TRBV25-1,-,ASSEYSPFTGNEQF
TRBV7-2,-,ASSSRAPGNTIY
TRBV29-1,-,SVVPGQGIAF
TRBV20-1,-,SASYRGKENEQF
TRBV27,-,ASSPRDRVSYNEQF
TRBV7-3,-,ASSPGGDTQY
TRBV6-2/TRBV6-3,-,ASSYNLAGALWDEQF
TRBV6-4,-,ASRLDRENTGELF
TRBV7-2,-,ASSFVGGPDEQY
TRBV19,once,ASSILGGPQH
TRBV11-3,-,ASSTSRGNIQY
TRBV3-1/TRBV3-2,-,ASTRRASDYGYT
TRBV7-3,-,ASSLDAGPGTEAF
TRBV27,-,ASSWGGTNEKLF
TRBV5-4,-,ASSSGLAGDEQY
TRBV19,-,ASKRTSGSWPYEQY
TRBV19,-,ASSNSRGQTEAF
TRBV7-2,-,ASSPGYNSPLH
TRBV5-6,-,ASSADREDTQY
TRBV7-9,-,ASMRTGELF
TRBV15,-,ATSARVQGARHYEQY
TRBV7-9,-,ASSFGTGGYEQY
TRBV2,-,ASSPTVLSGANVLT
TRBV28,-,ASSIAKTGRDEQF
TRBV10-3,-,ATTNNPGTGDGNEQF
TRBV19,-,ASSIGREGTAEKLF
TRBV5-1,-,ASSLVGDTEAF
TRBV2,-,ASSRQGTTSYNEQF
TRBV7-3,-,ASSLGGRAHNEQF
TRBV5-6,-,ASSSGQGASTDTQY